This paragraph covers one T cell receptor (beta chain) sequence. This sample was included in a study of cytomegalovirus exposure and HLA in healthy donors. The V gene end was trimmed by 11 bases and the J gene end by 7 bases; junction bases not matched to a gene: 16. Germline values: CDR1 MDHEN, CDR2 SYDVKM. This CDR3 comprises 14 residues. The PCR used 60 Vbeta and 13 Jbeta primers. The assay was immunoSEQ multiplex PCR, and TCRdb's table has in-frame clones only and misses some. This sample carries over 110,000 clones, about four fifths of them seen once, and the ten largest clones take 2% to 3%. This chain links TRBV28 with TRBJ2-7; 8 positions match TRBD2. The sequence was collected from a male donor in good health and CMV-seronegative. Material for sequencing was PBMCs. This chain's CDR3 is CAGRTGGPAEEQYF. In nucleotides, the CDR3 is TGTGCCGGTAGGACGGGAGGGCCTGCGGAGGAGCAGTACTTC.